This TCR beta chain emerged from a study of siplizumab effects on memory and regulatory T cells. Regarding the study as a whole: In unstimulated cells, naive T cells appeared more diverse than memory T cells and seemed major alloresponse contributors. No assignable naive or memory phenotype existed for roughly 80-96% of proliferating CD4+ or CD8+ clones. Only a minor fraction of alloreactive clones mapped to unstimulated subsets. Proliferating Tregs from siplizumab cultures lacked functional confirmation of suppression.

V was shortened by 1 base and J by 11 bases, with 17 bases between the two germline ends. Per the germline V gene, CDR1 is MGHRA and CDR2 is YSYEKL. The CDR3 runs to 15 residues. In the case of this clone: Its antigen is not identified.

Sequencing used immunoSEQ multiplex PCR; TCRdb keeps in-frame clones, though not all of them. The sample consists of 70,000 to 95,000 clones, approximately 93% of them appearing once. The V call is TRBV4-1, the J call TRBJ1-4; no clear D. The source of this sequence is a human donor in good health. Sequencing input: CD8+ T cells sorted from blood. This CDR3 reads CASSQVLDLMNKLFF. DNA of the CDR3: TGCGCCAGCAGCCAAGTTTTGGATTTAATGAATAAACTGTTTTTT.